This TCR beta chain was recorded in a study of graft-versus-host responses after intestinal transplantation. About the study: Multivisceral, liver-intestinal, or isolated intestinal transplants were performed in recipients.

The germline gives CDR1 MNHGY, CDR2 SAAAGT. The CDR3 extends over 16 amino acids. V trimming: 6 bases; J trimming: 1 base; junction bases outside the gene matches: 9. General study points: Early post-transplant falls in HvG clones accompanied the peak levels of circulating GvH clones.

For this clone: Its antigen is unidentified.

The assay was immunoSEQ multiplex PCR, and TCRdb's table has in-frame clones only and misses some. Here the sample spans over 70,000 clones, roughly 94% being singletons. The sequencing here drew on unstimulated CD8+ T cells sorted from spleen or lymph node cells, taken before intestinal transplant. The chain links TRBV6-8 to TRBJ2-7, with TRBD2 identical over 10 bases. This clonotype originated in a human donor who received an intestinal transplant. CDR3 coding DNA: TGTGCCAGCAGCCCCGTGGGAGCGGGAGGGTCCTACGAGCAGTACTTC. This sequence encodes CASSPVGAGGSYEQYF.